These 5 T cell receptor beta chains came from one sample sequenced in a study of blood T cell repertoires in COVID-19. Measured with immunoSEQ multiplex PCR; TCRdb has only the in-frame clones, and not every one. This sample has around 260,000 clones, with around four fifths found just once. Input material: peripheral blood. All receptors derive from a man aged 55 to 69 who had recovered from COVID-19.

V and J are TRBV30 and TRBJ2-7, with D tentatively TRBD1 (6 bases). Germline loops: CDR1 GTSNPN, CDR2 SVGIG (reference sequence). This CDR3 is 16 amino acids long. V was clipped by 0 bases and J by 4 bases, with 19 bases between them. CDR3 DNA sequence: TGTGCCTGGAGTGTACGAATAAACAGGGCAAAATACGAGCAGTACTTC. It translates to CAWSVRINRAKYEQYF.

CDR3 residues: CSVGTGMHEQYF. CDR3 sequence (DNA): TGCAGCGTTGGAACAGGGATGCACGAGCAGTACTTC. The gene calls are TRBV29-1 and TRBJ2-7; D perhaps matches TRBD1 (6 bases). The CDR3 length is 12 residues. Germline CDR1 and CDR2: SQVTM and ANQGSEA. V was clipped by 4 bases and J by 5 bases, with 12 bases between them.

This chain connects TRBV5-1 to TRBJ2-1; 11 bases map to TRBD2. The V and J ends lost 4 bases and 5 bases, in that order; junction bases with no gene match: 5. This CDR3 contains 15 residues. In germline, CDR1 is SGHRS, CDR2 YFSETQ. CDR3: CASSTLAGGHNEQFF. DNA of the CDR3: TGCGCCAGCAGCACCCTAGCGGGAGGACACAATGAGCAGTTCTTC. Variable domain in full (rest from reference TRBV5-1 and TRBJ2-1): KAGVTQTPRYLIKTRGQQVTLSCSPISGHRSVSWYQQTPGQGLQFLFEYFSETQRNKGNFPGRFSGRQFSNSRSEMNVSTLELGDSALYLCASSTLAGGHNEQFFGPGTRLTVL.

V usage is TRBV6-6 and J usage is TRBJ1-1; D is unresolved. Germline V gives CDR1 MNHNY, CDR2 SVGAGI (reference sequence). Trimming pared 5 bases from V and 5 bases from J, leaving 9 bases between. The CDR3 has 12 amino acids. The CDR3 loop is CASSGIGTEAFF. In DNA form, the CDR3 reads TGTGCCAGCAGTGGTATCGGGACTGAAGCTTTCTTT.

This chain joins TRBV5-1 and TRBJ2-7, with TRBD1 matching over 8 bases. V was clipped by 4 bases and J by 3 bases; unmatched bases: 3. Germline-derived CDR1 and CDR2 are SGHRS and YFSETQ. This CDR3 is 13 amino acids long. The CDR3, as DNA: TGCGCCAGCAGCGCCGGACAGGGCTACGAGCAGTACTTC. This translates into CASSAGQGYEQYF.